This record covers a single T cell receptor beta chain. The record originates from a study of T cells in Graves' hyperthyroidism and ophthalmopathy. Germline V gene lookup returns CDR1 SGDLS and CDR2 YYNGEE. V was cut by 6 bases and J by 4 bases, with 16 bases left in between. This CDR3 is 15 amino acids long. RNA transcripts provided the source from which TCR beta CDR3 regions were amplified. Initially, a first-round RT-PCR of the TCR CDR3 employed the HTBI primer set. TCRdb ran MiXCR on the multiplex PCR reads and lists one entry per CDR3 protein. The data contain approximately 700,000 distinct CDR3 sequences, about 17% of them singletons. Those with hyperthyroidism were 18 to 65 years old, newly diagnosed, and ill for under 2 months. Diagnoses were established using clinical symptoms, serum thyroxine and TRAb, thyroid ultrasound and orbital computed tomography.

Sequences were obtained from blood. The TCR comes from a man aged 18 to 29 with Graves' hyperthyroidism. V and J are TRBV9 and TRBJ2-2; D call uncertain. Here the CDR3 reads CASTPMGLGTGELFF. The CDR3 DNA follows: TGTGCCAGCACCCCAATGGGTTTAGGCACCGGGGAGCTGTTTTTT. Full variable domain (missing parts from reference TRBV9 and TRBJ2-2): DSGVTQTPKHLITATGQRVTLRCSPRSGDLSVYWYQQSLDQGLQFLIQYYNGEERAKGNILERFSAQQFPDLHSELNLSSLELGDSALYFCASTPMGLGTGELFFGEGSRLTVL.